These 28 T cell receptor beta chains were all obtained from the same sample, sequenced in a study of post-analysis software for immune sequencing data. Study-level points and caveats: About 5 TRBV segments were significantly more frequent in patients than in controls. TRBV5-6, TRBV5-1 and TRBV20-1 were among these segments.

Prepared TCR beta cDNA libraries contained unique molecular identifiers. TCRdb independently ran MiXCR on the PCR reads; one entry per CDR3 protein. Of about 540,000 distinct CDR3 sequences listed, under 40% are singletons. No antigens are known for them. Sequencing was performed on blood. These receptors originate from a girl aged 2 to 17 with multiple sclerosis.

This clonotype has a handful of counts. The chain uses TRBV6-1 and TRBJ2-5; either TRBD1 or TRBD2 may fit D (5 bases each). The germline CDR1 and CDR2 sequences are MNHNS and SASEGT. Trimming stripped 1 base from V and 2 bases from J, with 23 bases between. This CDR3 has 19 residues. In DNA form, the CDR3 reads TGTGCCAGCAGTGAAGTGCCCTTTGGGGGTGTCCTTTTACAAGAGACCCAGTACTTC. This gives the protein CASSEVPFGGVLLQETQYF.

The table lists this clonotype with many counts. The J gene is TRBJ2-3, the V gene TRBV7-6; D not certain. This CDR3 comprises 16 residues. In germline, CDR1 is SGHVS, CDR2 FNYEAQ. The V end was cut by 2 bases, the J end by 0 bases, with 12 bases between. CDR3 DNA sequence: TGTGCCAGCAGCTTAACACCTTTCGCTAGCACAGATACGCAGTATTTT. It encodes CASSLTPFASTDTQYF.

The J gene is TRBJ1-6, the V gene TRBV3-1; D ambiguous. V lost 1 base, J lost 0 bases, and 10 bases lay in between. This CDR3 has 17 amino acids. The germline CDR1 and CDR2 sequences are LGHDT and YNNKEL (reference sequence). The CDR3, as DNA: TGTGCCAGCAGCCAAGGACGGATACGCTCCTATAATTCACCCCTCCACTTT. It codes for CASSQGRIRSYNSPLHF.

This clonotype occurred many times. V is TRBV9 and J is TRBJ2-1; no clear D gene. V was pared by 3 bases and J by 0 bases, with 10 bases between. From germline, CDR1 is SGDLS and CDR2 YYNGEE. The CDR3 covers 15 residues. CDR3: CASSGDWGSYNEQFF. The CDR3 DNA reads TGTGCCAGCAGCGGGGATTGGGGCTCCTACAATGAGCAGTTCTTC.

CDR3 DNA sequence: TGCAGTGCCCCCCCTCAAGGGGGCCTTGGCGGCTACACCTTC. Translated, it gives CSAPPQGGLGGYTF. The chain couples TRBV20-1 to TRBJ1-2; TRBD1 matches at 7 bases. In germline, CDR1 is DFQATT, CDR2 SNEGSKA (reference sequence). V lost 6 bases and J lost 8; bases outside the gene matches: 15. This CDR3 has 14 amino acids.

The chain joins TRBV20-1 to TRBJ1-2, with 9 bases lining up with TRBD1. V gave up 5 bases and J gave up 6 bases; unmatched junction bases: 4. The CDR3 has 12 amino acids. Germline CDR1 DFQATT, CDR2 SNEGSKA (reference sequence). The CDR3 region is CSAAWDRDGYTF. CDR3 coding DNA: TGCAGTGCTGCATGGGACAGGGATGGCTACACCTTC.

The chain has TRBV28 and TRBJ1-2; no definite D call. V lost 6 bases and J 1 base, leaving 24 bases between the germline ends. The CDR3 covers 18 residues. Germline CDR1 is MDHEN and CDR2 is SYDVKM. CDR3 DNA: TGTGCCAGCAGCTCGTCTGGATATCGCTCTAAAAGTAACTATGGCTACACCTTC. It encodes CASSSSGYRSKSNYGYTF.

This clonotype was detected ten times or more. The chain employs TRBV6-5 and TRBJ2-1; no reliable D call. The CDR3 extends over 13 amino acids. Per germline, CDR1 MNHEY and CDR2 SVGAGI. V lost 6 bases, J lost 8 bases, and 14 bases lay in between. Here the CDR3 reads CASSPRIGDEQFF. CDR3 bases: TGTGCCAGCAGCCCCCGGATAGGCGATGAGCAGTTCTTC.

In its sample, this clonotype was seen a few times. J is TRBJ2-3 and V is TRBV6-1, with 13 bases lining up with TRBD2. CDR3 size: 20 residues. After removal of 5 bases from V and 0 bases from J, the junction contained 14 bases not matched to a gene. Germline V CDR1 and CDR2: MNHNS, SASEGT. Here the CDR3 reads CASSQTSGGLGVSSTDTQYF. DNA for the CDR3: TGTGCCAGCAGTCAGACTAGCGGGGGGCTTGGCGTTAGTAGCACAGATACGCAGTATTTT.

The rearrangement joins TRBV5-1 to TRBJ2-7; 9 bases agree with TRBD2. The germline gives CDR1 SGHRS, CDR2 YFSETQ. V lost 0 bases and J lost 3; bases outside the gene matches: 4. The CDR3 is 15 amino acids. For the CDR3, the DNA is TGCGCCAGCAGCTTGGAGGCGGGAGGGGTCTACGAGCAGTACTTC. Translating gives CASSLEAGGVYEQYF.

The chain recombines TRBV6-1 with TRBJ1-1; 8 bases agree with TRBD1. The germline gives CDR1 MNHNS, CDR2 SASEGT. The V segment lost 6 bases and the J segment 7 bases; nucleotides outside the gene matches: 10. The CDR3 runs to 14 residues. The CDR3 sequence: CASRERWGTGEAFF. CDR3 DNA sequence: TGTGCCAGCAGGGAAAGGTGGGGGACAGGTGAAGCTTTCTTT.

This clonotype was counted between two and nine times. The V gene is TRBV20-1, the J gene TRBJ1-1; the D gene is possibly TRBD1 (6 bases). Looked up from germline, CDR1 is DFQATT and CDR2 is SNEGSKA (reference sequence). The CDR3 consists of 15 residues. V lost 1 base and J lost 5, with 17 bases in between. The CDR3 region is CSARGTQGSRTEAFF. The CDR3 nucleotides are TGCAGTGCTAGAGGAACACAGGGCAGTAGGACTGAAGCTTTCTTT.

This clonotype was seen more than once but under ten times. The V and J genes are TRBV5-1 and TRBJ2-6; no reliable D call. The germline V gene encodes CDR1 SGHRS and CDR2 YFSETQ. The V and J ends lost 4 bases and 4 bases respectively, with 9 bases between them. CDR3 length: 14 amino acids. CDR3 protein: CASSLERGANVLTF. CDR3 DNA: TGCGCCAGCAGCCTGGAAAGGGGGGCCAACGTCCTGACTTTC.

V and J are TRBV7-9 and TRBJ2-3; 12 nucleotides line up with TRBD1. The CDR3 contains 16 residues. CDR1 is SEHNR and CDR2 is FQNEAQ in the germline V gene (reference sequence). After removal of 3 bases from V and 2 bases from J, the junction contained 3 bases not matched to a gene. CDR3 sequence (DNA): TGTGCCAGCAGCTTTGGGACAGGGGGCCCCACAGATACGCAGTATTTT. This sequence encodes CASSFGTGGPTDTQYF.

To note about this clonotype: One end of the junction is discordant with germline, which a read error may explain. The V gene is TRBV3-1, the J gene TRBJ2-1; D is unresolved. Germline CDR1 is LGHDT and CDR2 is YNNKEL (reference sequence). This CDR3 spans 14 amino acids. The CDR3, as DNA: TGTGCCAGCAACCAAGATGATGGCTTGGATGAGCAGTTCTTC. This translates into CASNQDDGLDEQFF.

The gene calls are TRBV2 and TRBJ2-1; no clear D gene. Germline lookup yields CDR1 SNHLY and CDR2 FYNNEI. CDR3 length: 12 residues. V lost 8 bases and J 3 bases, leaving 8 bases between the germline ends. CDR3 in DNA: TGTGCCAGCGGCCATATCTACAATGAGCAGTTCTTC. It encodes CASGHIYNEQFF.

This clonotype has just a few counts. V is TRBV7-2 and J is TRBJ2-1; 7 bases align to TRBD1. The germline V gene encodes CDR1 SGHTA and CDR2 FQGNSA. The CDR3 loop spans 16 amino acids. V shed 5 bases and J 0 bases; nucleotides not matched to a gene: 7. CDR3: CASSHDRDPSYNEQFF. CDR3 bases: TGTGCCAGCAGCCACGACAGGGACCCCTCCTACAATGAGCAGTTCTTC.

The rearrangement uses TRBV5-1 and TRBJ2-7; 7 bases fit TRBD1. V dropped 1 base and J dropped 4; count of bases not matched to a gene: 8. CDR1 is SGHRS, CDR2 YFSETQ, per germline. CDR3 size: 15 residues. CDR3 region: CASSLPDRGPYEQYF. The CDR3 DNA reads as TGCGCCAGCAGCTTGCCGGATAGGGGGCCTTACGAGCAGTACTTC.

CDR3 sequence reads: CSAPQDRVSGYTF. DNA for the CDR3: TGCAGTGCTCCCCAGGACAGGGTCAGTGGCTACACCTTC. The chain has TRBV20-1 and TRBJ1-2; 8 bases line up with TRBD1. V dropped 5 bases and J dropped 7; count of bases not matched to a gene: 9. Germline V gene data show CDR1 as DFQATT and CDR2 as SNEGSKA (reference sequence). The CDR3 is made up of 13 amino acids.

The J gene is TRBJ2-1, the V gene TRBV9; either TRBD1 or TRBD2 may fit D (5 bases each). Trimming took 4 bases from V and 6 from J, leaving 17 bases between them. This CDR3 region has 15 residues. Germline CDR1 and CDR2: SGDLS and YYNGEE. CDR3 DNA sequence: TGTGCCAGCAGCACCGCCAGTGGGGCGGGCAATGAGCAGTTCTTC. Encoded protein: CASSTASGAGNEQFF.

The J gene is TRBJ2-1, the V gene TRBV19, with 8 bases aligning to TRBD2. The germline V gene has CDR1 LNHDA and CDR2 SQIVND (reference sequence). The junction had 7 bases not matched to a gene; V was cut back by 2 bases and J by 7 bases. This CDR3 comprises 15 residues. The CDR3 coding sequence is TGTGCCAGTAGTATACGGGGGGGCGCGGTTAATGAGCAGTTCTTC. Amino acids: CASSIRGGAVNEQFF.

V is TRBV6-5 and J is TRBJ1-6, with 8 nucleotides matching TRBD1. CDR1 is MNHEY and CDR2 is SVGAGI in the germline V gene. With 6 bases clipped from V and 7 bases from J, the junction kept 8 bases outside the gene matches. This CDR3 comprises 15 residues. The CDR3: CASRLARTGNSPLHF. CDR3 DNA sequence: TGTGCCAGCAGATTGGCCCGGACAGGGAATTCACCCCTCCACTTT.

The rearrangement joins TRBV5-5 to TRBJ1-2, with 9 nucleotides matching TRBD1. The germline V gene has CDR1 SGHKS and CDR2 YYEKEE (reference sequence). The CDR3 sequence is 16 residues long. J gave up 2 bases and V 0 bases, and 5 bases lay outside the gene matches. The CDR3 is CASSLVGTGRNYGYTF. The CDR3 region has the DNA TGTGCCAGCAGCTTGGTAGGGACAGGGAGGAACTATGGCTACACCTTC.

The chain employs TRBV12-3 or TRBV12-4 and TRBJ1-5; no firm D call. The length of the CDR3 is 14 residues. V lost 4 bases and J lost 4, with 11 bases in between. The CDR3 is CASSSTAVNQPQHF. CDR3 nucleotide sequence: TGTGCCAGCAGTTCGACTGCTGTAAATCAGCCCCAGCATTTT.

The chain joins TRBV5-1 to TRBJ1-1; D is possibly TRBD1 (5 bases). This CDR3 contains 15 residues. V was pared by 3 bases and J by 1 base, with 13 bases between. CDR1 and CDR2 (germline): SGHRS, YFSETQ. CDR3: CASSSPGRWNTEAFF. The CDR3 DNA reads TGCGCCAGCAGCTCACCGGGACGCTGGAACACTGAAGCTTTCTTT.

J is TRBJ2-1 and V is TRBV27; D not resolved. Per the germline V gene, CDR1 is MNHEY and CDR2 is SMNVEV (reference sequence). Between the trimmed V and J ends, which lost 7 bases and 8 bases, there was a span of 21 bases. The CDR3 is made up of 15 amino acids. CDR3 amino acids: CASMTPGRYPHEQFF. In nucleotides, the CDR3 is TGTGCCAGCATGACTCCGGGCCGCTATCCGCATGAGCAGTTCTTC.

The chain uses TRBV6-5 and TRBJ2-2, with 10 bases aligning to TRBD1. The germline V gene encodes CDR1 MNHEY and CDR2 SVGAGI. This CDR3 is built from 15 residues. Losses at the gene ends were 5 bases for V and 6 bases for J; bases not matched to a gene: 6. CDR3 sequence: CASSHPGQGSGELFF. The CDR3 DNA sequence: TGTGCCAGCAGTCATCCGGGACAGGGGTCCGGGGAGCTGTTTTTT.

This clonotype was seen a few times. The chain combines TRBV20-1 with TRBJ1-2; unclear D gene. Trimming stripped 3 bases from V and 2 bases from J, with 13 bases between. Germline CDR1 is DFQATT and CDR2 is SNEGSKA (reference sequence). The CDR3 has 14 amino acids. The CDR3 spells CSARVRRANYGYTF. The CDR3 DNA reads TGCAGTGCTAGGGTGCGGAGGGCCAACTATGGCTACACCTTC.